Sequencing of this TCR beta chain was carried out in a study of cytomegalovirus exposure and HLA in healthy donors. Study-wide results and limits: Altogether, about 160 TCR beta chains were recorded as cytomegalovirus-associated. Per published reports, the classifier diagnosed cytomegalovirus status with high specificity and sensitivity. Most TCR sequences proved rare, with some public TCRs found in many donors.

There are 14 residues in the CDR3. Trimming removed 2 bases at V and 2 bases at J, with 9 bases between. Germline assignment: CDR1 MNHEY and CDR2 SVGAGI. This clone has only one observation. Its antigen is unknown. Generated by immunoSEQ multiplex PCR, the TCRdb table keeps only in-frame clones and is missing some. This repertoire shows about 130,000 clones, about 88% found once; its top ten account for approximately 1.1%. The gene calls are TRBV6-5 and TRBJ1-1; no definite D call. This TCR came from a woman under 30 in good health and CMV-seronegative. Sequenced input: PBMCs. The CDR3: CASSYEYPNTEAFF. For the CDR3, the DNA is TGTGCCAGCAGTTACGAGTACCCAAACACTGAAGCTTTCTTT.